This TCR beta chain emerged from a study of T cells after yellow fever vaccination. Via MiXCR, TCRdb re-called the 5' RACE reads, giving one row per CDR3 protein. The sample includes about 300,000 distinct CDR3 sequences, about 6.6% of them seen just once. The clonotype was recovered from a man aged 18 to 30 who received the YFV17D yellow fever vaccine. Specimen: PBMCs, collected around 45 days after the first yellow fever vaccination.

CDR3 protein: CASSLKEGYEQYF. In DNA form, the CDR3 reads TGTGCCAGCAGCTTAAAGGAGGGCTACGAGCAGTACTTC. This chain links TRBV7-2 with TRBJ2-7; TRBD2 might be the D (6 bases). The CDR3 is 13 amino acids. V lost 2 bases and J 3 bases, leaving 8 bases between the germline ends. Germline lookup yields CDR1 SGHTA and CDR2 FQGNSA.